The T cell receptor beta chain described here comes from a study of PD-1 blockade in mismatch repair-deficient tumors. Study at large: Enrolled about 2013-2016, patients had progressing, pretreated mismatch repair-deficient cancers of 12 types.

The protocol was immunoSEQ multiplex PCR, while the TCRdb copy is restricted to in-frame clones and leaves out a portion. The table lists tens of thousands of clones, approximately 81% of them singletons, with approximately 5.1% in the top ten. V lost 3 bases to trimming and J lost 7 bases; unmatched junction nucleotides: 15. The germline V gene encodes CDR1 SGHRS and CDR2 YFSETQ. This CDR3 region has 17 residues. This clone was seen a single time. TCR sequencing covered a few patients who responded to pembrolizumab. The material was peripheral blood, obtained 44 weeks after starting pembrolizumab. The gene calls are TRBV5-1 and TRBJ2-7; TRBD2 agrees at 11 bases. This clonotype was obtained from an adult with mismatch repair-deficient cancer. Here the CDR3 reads CASSYSGRAGSAYEQYF. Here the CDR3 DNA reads TGCGCCAGCAGCTATAGCGGGAGGGCCGGATCAGCGTATGAGCAGTACTTC.